This T cell receptor (beta chain) was recorded in a study of chronic HIV infection and antiretroviral therapy. Via MiXCR, TCRdb re-called the 5' RACE reads, giving one row per CDR3 protein. The data hold under 55,000 distinct CDR3 sequences, with 19% observed a single time. Germline lookup yields CDR1 MGHRA and CDR2 YSYEKL. With 5 bases removed from V and 1 base from J, the gap between germline ends came to 10 bases. This CDR3 region has 14 residues. The receptor comes from an adult who had HIV and had not received antiretroviral therapy, or was an uninfected healthy control (not recorded which). Material: peripheral blood. This chain uses TRBV4-1 with TRBJ2-3; D perhaps matches TRBD2 (5 bases). In DNA form, the CDR3 reads TGCGCCAGCAGCTCAGCGGAGCGCACAGATACGCAGTATTTT. It translates to CASSSAERTDTQYF.